The text below deals with one TCR beta chain. This entry belongs to a study of blood T cell repertoires in COVID-19. Across the study: The analysed material was cDNA or gDNA that came from T cells, B-cell-depleted T cells, or PBMCs.

Produced via immunoSEQ multiplex PCR; TCRdb's table is partial and in-frame only. The sample has 240,000 or so clones, 75% to 85% seen once. The junction had 6 bases not matched to a gene; V was cut back by 4 bases and J by 1 base. The CDR3 contains 16 residues. The origin of this receptor is a woman aged 55-69 years with active or convalescent COVID-19. The specimen sequenced was peripheral blood. V usage is TRBV5-3 and J usage is TRBJ2-3; 10 nucleotides agree with TRBD2. TRBV5-3 is placed among ORFs of uncertain function. CDR3 in amino acids: CARSNLAGGGTDTQYF. Here the CDR3 DNA reads TGTGCCAGAAGCAATTTAGCGGGGGGAGGCACAGATACGCAGTATTTT.